The 26 T cell receptor beta chains given below trace back to one sample, sequenced in a study of T cells in Graves' hyperthyroidism and ophthalmopathy. Amplification yielded TCR beta CDR3 regions, with RNA transcripts as the source. A set of HTBI primers served as the primers for a first-round RT-PCR of the TCR CDR3. TCRdb itself ran the multiplex PCR reads through MiXCR, one entry per CDR3 protein. Of under 250,000 distinct CDR3 sequences listed, almost 25% are singletons. The specimen sequenced was blood. The receptor set was obtained from a woman in her thirties or forties with Graves' ophthalmopathy.

This clonotype was detected many times. The V and J genes are TRBV28 and TRBJ2-7; 7 nucleotides agree with TRBD1. V was pared by 1 base and J by 5 bases, with 5 bases of the junction left unmatched. Germline V gene sequence: CDR1 MDHEN, CDR2 SYDVKM. This CDR3 is 14 amino acids long. The CDR3 nucleotides read TGTGCCAGCAGTTTATCCGTAGGGGGCAACGAGCAGTACTTC. It is translated as CASSLSVGGNEQYF. Based on the CDR3 plus reference TRBV28 and TRBJ2-7, the full variable domain is DVKVTQSSRYLVKRTGEKVFLECVQDMDHENMFWYRQDPGLGLRLIYFSYDVKMKEKGDIPEGYSVSREKKERFSLILESASTNQTSMYLCASSLSVGGNEQYFGPGTRLTVT.

In this sample, this clonotype turned up many times. The chain joins TRBV7-9 to TRBJ2-7; TRBD2 agrees at 9 bases. Germline values: CDR1 SEHNR, CDR2 FQNEAQ (reference sequence). Trimming removed 4 bases from V and 5 bases from J; junction bases left unmatched: 3. The CDR3 consists of 13 residues. For the CDR3, the DNA is TGTGCCAGCAGCTCGCTAGCGGGACACGAGCAGTACTTC. This gives the protein CASSSLAGHEQYF.

The chain's CDR3 is CATSDTGQGGQPQHF. In DNA form, the CDR3 reads TGTGCCACCAGTGATACGGGACAGGGTGGACAGCCCCAGCATTTT. The gene calls are TRBV24-1 and TRBJ1-5; 9 nucleotides match TRBD1. The CDR3 spans 15 residues. V trimming: 3 bases; J trimming: 7 bases; junction bases outside the gene matches: 6. Germline V CDR1 and CDR2: KGHDR, SFDVKD.

This clonotype was counted many times. It may be a read error: a sequence one base away is much more abundant. The chain has TRBV28 and TRBJ1-1; D perhaps matches TRBD1 (5 bases). The CDR3 is made up of 16 amino acids. V lost 5 bases to trimming and J lost 0 bases, with 16 bases between them. Per the germline V gene, CDR1 is MDHEN and CDR2 is SYDVKM. CDR3 bases: TGTGCCAGCAGTCCCGGGGCAGGTACCATGAACACTGAAGCTTTCTTT. Translation: CASSPGAGTMNTEAFF.

The chain carries TRBV6-2 or TRBV6-3 and TRBJ2-7; D unclear. The CDR3 is made up of 11 amino acids. Trimming took off 7 bases at V and 3 bases at J, with 7 bases between the two ends. Germline values: CDR1 MNHEY, CDR2 SVGEGT. The CDR3 loop is CASTDDYEQYF. CDR3 nucleotide sequence: TGTGCCAGCACCGACGACTACGAGCAGTACTTC.

This clonotype was counted many times. The V call is TRBV6-1, the J call TRBJ1-5; TRBD1 is a possible D gene (5 bases). The CDR3 is 14 residues long. Deletions cut 6 bases from V and 6 bases from J, with 15 bases between. Germline-derived CDR1 and CDR2 are MNHNS and SASEGT. CDR3 residues: CASSLPSGGQPQHF. In DNA form, the CDR3 reads TGTGCCAGCAGCCTTCCTTCCGGGGGTCAGCCCCAGCATTTT.

This chain joins TRBV20-1 and TRBJ2-7; 9 nucleotides line up with TRBD2. Germline values: CDR1 DFQATT, CDR2 SNEGSKA (reference sequence). J gave up 0 bases and V 0 bases, and 12 bases lay outside the gene matches. The CDR3 has 18 amino acids. CDR3 protein: CSARDSLGGTSPSYEQYF. Written as DNA, the CDR3 is TGCAGTGCTAGAGATTCCCTGGGCGGGACTAGCCCCTCCTACGAGCAGTACTTC.

This clonotype appeared many times. The chain couples TRBV20-1 to TRBJ2-2; 9 bases line up with TRBD1. CDR3 length equals 15 residues. The germline gives CDR1 DFQATT, CDR2 SNEGSKA (reference sequence). V lost 4 bases to trimming and J lost 7 bases; unmatched junction nucleotides: 10. The CDR3 protein is CSANNPGTGIGELFF. In DNA form, the CDR3 reads TGCAGTGCTAACAACCCCGGGACAGGGATCGGGGAGCTGTTTTTT.

A few counts support this clonotype. The rearrangement uses TRBV12-3 or TRBV12-4 and TRBJ2-5; 14 nucleotides agree with TRBD2. The J segment lost 4 bases and the V segment lost 8 bases, leaving 18 bases of the junction unmatched. The CDR3 is made up of 19 amino acids. This CDR3 reads CASGHSGLAGEIRGETQYF. DNA of the CDR3: TGTGCCAGCGGACACTCGGGACTAGCGGGAGAGATTAGGGGAGAGACCCAGTACTTC.

This clonotype was observed at least ten times. The chain is built from TRBV19 and TRBJ1-1; unclear D gene. Germline-derived CDR1 and CDR2 are LNHDA and SQIVND (reference sequence). Trimming removed 4 bases at V and 3 bases at J, with 6 bases between. The CDR3 is made up of 12 amino acids. The CDR3 DNA is TGTGCCAGTAGTAGAGGCGACACTGAAGCTTTCTTT. As protein: CASSRGDTEAFF.

V usage is TRBV15 and J usage is TRBJ1-2, with 7 bases fitting TRBD1. This CDR3 spans 15 amino acids. V shed 0 bases, J shed 7 bases, and the junction held 8 bases outside the gene matches. Germline loops: CDR1 LNHNV, CDR2 YYDKDF (reference sequence). DNA of the CDR3: TGTGCCACCAGCAGAGATCTAGGGACAGCCTCTGGCTACACCTTC. Its protein is CATSRDLGTASGYTF.

In its sample, this clonotype was seen many times. The chain is built from TRBV4-1 and TRBJ2-7; 8 nucleotides line up with TRBD1. The CDR3 is made up of 14 amino acids. Germline V gene sequence: CDR1 MGHRA, CDR2 YSYEKL. The ends lost 1 base at V and 4 bases at J; junction bases unmatched: 3. The CDR3 DNA reads TGCGCCAGCAGCCAAGGGACAGGGATGTACGAGCAGTACTTC. It is translated as CASSQGTGMYEQYF.

The rearrangement uses TRBV6-2 or TRBV6-3 and TRBJ2-7; TRBD2 matches at 8 bases. CDR1 and CDR2 (germline): MNHEY, SVGEGT. J gave up 3 bases and V 3 bases, and 16 bases lay outside the gene matches. The CDR3 is made up of 18 amino acids. The CDR3 spells CASSYLTGSGSSGYEQYF. The CDR3, as DNA: TGTGCCAGCAGTTATTTGACTGGAAGCGGGAGTTCTGGCTACGAGCAGTACTTC.

Remarks on this clonotype: One junction end does not reproduce the germline sequence, and a read error may be involved. The CDR3 loop reads CASSETEFSGNTISF. CDR3 nucleotides: TGTGCCAGCAGTGAAACAGAGTTCTCTGGAAACACCATATCTTTT. V usage is TRBV9 and J usage is TRBJ1-3, with D uncertain. The CDR3 extends over 15 amino acids. CDR1 and CDR2 (germline): SGDLS, YYNGEE. Together with reference TRBV9 and TRBJ1-3, the CDR3 gives the full variable domain: DSGVTQTPKHLITATGQRVTLRCSPRSGDLSVYWYQQSLDQGLQFLIQYYNGEERAKGNILERFSAQQFPDLHSELNLSSLELGDSALYFCASSETEFSGNTISFGEGSWLTVV.

This clonotype has ten or more counts. The CDR3 spells CASSATGQGIGETQYF. Written as DNA, the CDR3 is TGTGCCAGCAGTGCCACGGGACAGGGGATAGGAGAGACCCAGTACTTC. This chain uses TRBV28 with TRBJ2-5; 10 bases match TRBD1. The CDR3 totals 16 residues. The V gene end was trimmed by 5 bases and the J gene end by 4 bases; junction bases not matched to a gene: 10. Germline CDR1 and CDR2: MDHEN and SYDVKM.

This clonotype was seen many times. The chain employs TRBV7-9 and TRBJ1-1; TRBD1 matches 8 bases. Unmatched junction bases numbered 3, after V lost 1 base and J lost 2 bases. The CDR3 spans 15 residues. The germline gives CDR1 SEHNR, CDR2 FQNEAQ (reference sequence). The CDR3 protein is CASSLGQGLNTEAFF. In DNA, the CDR3 is TGTGCCAGCAGCTTAGGACAGGGGCTCAACACTGAAGCTTTCTTT.

Note on this clonotype: A much bigger clone sits one base away, suggesting this may be a read error. J is TRBJ2-1 and V is TRBV20-1; D unclear. V was trimmed by 4 bases and J by 0 bases, leaving 13 bases between them. The CDR3 contains 15 residues. Germline V lookup: CDR1 DFQATT, CDR2 SNEGSKA (reference sequence). CDR3: CSAKGSYGSYNEQFF. CDR3 DNA: TGCAGTGCTAAGGGATCCTACGGCTCCTACAATGAGCAGTTCTTC.

For this clonotype: A much bigger clone sits one base away, suggesting this may be a read error. This chain connects TRBV12-3 or TRBV12-4 to TRBJ1-1; a possible D gene is TRBD1 (6 bases). The ends were cut back, 3 bases at V and 5 bases at J, with 10 bases in the middle. This CDR3 spans 13 amino acids. DNA of the CDR3: TGTGCCAGCAGTTTTGGGGGGCAGACTGAAGCTTTCTTT. This codes for CASSFGGQTEAFF.

The table lists this clonotype with a count of one. V is TRBV10-3 and J is TRBJ1-5; D is undetermined. V gave up 2 bases and J gave up 4 bases, with 21 bases separating them. Germline CDR1 reads ENHRY; CDR2 reads SYGVKD. CDR3 length: 18 residues. The CDR3 region has the DNA TGTGCCATCAGTGAGGCCTTTGCCAGGCCTTTAGGGAATCAGCCCCAGCATTTT. Translated: CAISEAFARPLGNQPQHF.

This clonotype appeared many times. The gene calls are TRBV7-3 and TRBJ2-5; D may be TRBD2 (7 bases). The V end was cut by 0 bases, the J end by 4 bases, with 12 bases between. CDR3 size: 15 residues. Germline V gene sequence: CDR1 SGHTA, CDR2 FQGTGA. The CDR3 DNA reads TGTGCCAGCAGCTTAACGGGAGGGGGGCGAGAGACCCAGTACTTC. Protein: CASSLTGGGRETQYF.

This clonotype was counted many times. This rearrangement joins TRBV5-1 to TRBJ1-1; D is uncertain. CDR3 length: 14 residues. Germline CDR1 SGHRS, CDR2 YFSETQ. The V end was cut by 4 bases, the J end by 0 bases, with 10 bases between. The CDR3 DNA follows: TGCGCCAGCAGCAACAAACAGATGAACACTGAAGCTTTCTTT. Its translation is CASSNKQMNTEAFF.

This clonotype was seen a few times. The CDR3 region has the DNA TGTGCCAGCAGTAAGGGGGCACGGACTGAAGCTTTCTTT. This translates into CASSKGARTEAFF. This chain uses TRBV27 with TRBJ1-1, with 7 bases that match TRBD1. The trim removed 5 bases at V and 5 bases at J, leaving 5 bases unmatched. This CDR3 region has 13 residues. CDR1 and CDR2 (germline): MNHEY, SMNVEV (reference sequence).

This clonotype was seen repeatedly, ten times or more. The rearrangement joins TRBV29-1 to TRBJ1-3, with D possibly being TRBD1 (6 bases). Trimming removed 7 bases from V and 2 bases from J, with 15 bases in between. The CDR3 is 14 residues long. In germline, CDR1 is SQVTM, CDR2 ANQGSEA. CDR3 residues: CSATGNQAGNTIYF. CDR3 bases: TGCAGCGCCACAGGGAATCAGGCTGGAAACACCATATATTTT.

Here the CDR3 reads CASSSGLAGQTQYF. The CDR3 DNA reads TGTGCCAGCAGTTCCGGACTAGCGGGGCAGACCCAGTACTTC. The chain has TRBV12-3 or TRBV12-4 and TRBJ2-5; 12 bases fit TRBD2. The V and J ends lost 4 bases and 6 bases, in that order; junction bases with no gene match: 3. This CDR3 is 14 amino acids long.

This clonotype was observed at least ten times. The chain recombines TRBV6-1 with TRBJ2-7, with D tentatively TRBD1 or TRBD2 (5 bases each). This CDR3 is built from 15 residues. Deletions cut 4 bases from V and 0 bases from J, with 13 bases between. Germline lookup yields CDR1 MNHNS and CDR2 SASEGT. The CDR3 reads CASSVMGTSSYEQYF. CDR3 nucleotide sequence: TGTGCCAGCAGTGTAATGGGGACGAGCTCCTACGAGCAGTACTTC.

This clonotype has a count of ten or more. The chain couples TRBV5-5 to TRBJ2-7, with D perhaps matching TRBD1 (5 bases). From germline, CDR1 is SGHKS and CDR2 YYEKEE (reference sequence). Trimming shortened V by 1 base and J by 6 bases, and 14 bases separated the two germline ends. The CDR3 is made up of 14 amino acids. CDR3 protein: CASSLYPGMPEQYF. DNA of the CDR3: TGTGCCAGCAGCTTGTATCCAGGGATGCCCGAGCAGTACTTC.